The rows below give T cell receptor beta chains drawn from one sample of a study of blood T cells in healthy people across ages. Using its own MiXCR run on the 5' RACE reads, TCRdb lists one record per CDR3 protein. The top ten hold over 15% of the sample, which has about 1 million distinct CDR3 sequences, 40% to 55% seen once. Sequenced material: blood. The receptors were sampled from a woman aged 60-75 years in good health. Each CDR3 is given with its conserved first and last residue. Fields, in order: D gene, V gene, J gene, clone size, CDR3 length, CDR3 DNA, CDR3 protein. D genes are given only for firm matches. Clone size is shown for a subset of rows, as once, few, many or a class of expanded clone.

TRBD1	TRBV7-9	TRBJ2-5	.	15	TGTGCCAGCAGTTACGGGGACAGGTTCGGGGAGACCCAGTACTTC	CASSYGDRFGETQYF
.	TRBV6-5	TRBJ2-5	few	13	TGTGCCAGCAGTTACAAGCGTGGGGAGACCCAGTACTTC	CASSYKRGETQYF
.	TRBV3-1	TRBJ1-2	.	17	TGTGCCAGCAGCCAGGGGACCCTGGGGGGCCCTAGCTATGGCTACACCTTC	CASSQGTLGGPSYGYTF
TRBD2	TRBV3-1	TRBJ2-5	.	16	TGTGCCAGCAGCCAAGATAAGCGGGAGGGCCTCGATGAGCAGTACTTC	CASSQDKREGLDEQYF
TRBD1	TRBV7-2	TRBJ1-2	few	15	TGTGCCAGCAGTCCCACAGGGGGCGAAGGGTATGGCTACACCTTC	CASSPTGGEGYGYTF
TRBD1	TRBV5-1	TRBJ2-6	few	16	TGCGCCAGCAGCAGGGGACAGAGCTCTGGGGCCAACGTCCTGACTTTC	CASSRGQSSGANVLTF
TRBD2	TRBV11-2	TRBJ2-3	.	15	TGTGCCAGCAGCAGGACTAGCGGGAACGGGAGTGCGCAGTATTTT	CASSRTSGNGSAQYF
TRBD2	TRBV6-6	TRBJ2-5	.	13	TGTGCCAGCAGCTGGACTAGCTGGGACGAGCGGTACTTC	CASSWTSWDERYF
.	TRBV4-2	TRBJ2-3	many	15	TGTGCCAGCAGCCAAGATAGGCGCAGCACAGATACGCAGTATTTT	CASSQDRRSTDTQYF
TRBD1	TRBV27	TRBJ2-7	few	15	TGTGCCAGCAGTTCTAGAGGGACAGGCGCCTACGAGCAGTACTTC	CASSSRGTGAYEQYF
.	TRBV7-6	TRBJ2-3	few	16	TGTGCCAGCAGCCCGGCCGTCGGGGGCATCACAGATACGCAGTATTTT	CASSPAVGGITDTQYF
TRBD2	TRBV4-3	TRBJ2-3	.	15	TGCGCCAGCAGCCGAACTAGCGGGGGGGCAGATACGCAGTATTTT	CASSRTSGGADTQYF
TRBD2	TRBV12-3/TRBV12-4	TRBJ2-5	.	15	TGTGCCAGCAGGTTGGCGGGGGGCAGGGATTCGGCCCAGTACTTC	CASRLAGGRDSAQYF
TRBD2	TRBV29-1	TRBJ2-7	.	15	TGCAGCGTTGAAGCCCCCAGCGGGAGTATCTACGGGCAGTACTTC	CSVEAPSGSIYGQYF
TRBD2	TRBV3-1	TRBJ2-1	few	16	TGTGCCAGCAGCCCCCGAAGCGGGGTGGGGGTGGGTGAGCAGTTCTTC	CASSPRSGVGVGEQFF
TRBD2	TRBV20-1	TRBJ2-1	.	14	TGCAGTGCTAGTGCTAGCGGCCCCTACAATGAGCAGTTCTTC	CSASASGPYNEQFF
TRBD1	TRBV9	TRBJ2-1	few	19	TGTGCCAGCAGCGTAGGCCGGGACTCAGGGGGCTCTACCTACAATGAGCAGTTCTTC	CASSVGRDSGGSTYNEQFF